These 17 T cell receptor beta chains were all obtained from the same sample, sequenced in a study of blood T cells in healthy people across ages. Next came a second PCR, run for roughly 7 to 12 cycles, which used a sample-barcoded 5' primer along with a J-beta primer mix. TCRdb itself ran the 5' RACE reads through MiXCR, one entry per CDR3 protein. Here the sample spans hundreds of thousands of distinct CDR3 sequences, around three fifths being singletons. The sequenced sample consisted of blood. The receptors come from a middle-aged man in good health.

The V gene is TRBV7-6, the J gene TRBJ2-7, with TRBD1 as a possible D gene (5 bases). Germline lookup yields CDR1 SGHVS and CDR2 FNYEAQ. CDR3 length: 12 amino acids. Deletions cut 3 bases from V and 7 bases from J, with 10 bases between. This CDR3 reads CASSFPQGEQYF. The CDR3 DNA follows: TGTGCCAGCAGCTTTCCCCAGGGTGAGCAGTACTTC.

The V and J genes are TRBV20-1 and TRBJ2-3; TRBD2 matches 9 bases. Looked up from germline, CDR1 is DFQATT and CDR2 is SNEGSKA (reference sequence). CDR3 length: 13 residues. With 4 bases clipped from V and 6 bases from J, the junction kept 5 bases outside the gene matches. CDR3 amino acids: CSATLAGWDTQYF. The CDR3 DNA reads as TGCAGTGCTACCCTAGCGGGGTGGGATACGCAGTATTTT.

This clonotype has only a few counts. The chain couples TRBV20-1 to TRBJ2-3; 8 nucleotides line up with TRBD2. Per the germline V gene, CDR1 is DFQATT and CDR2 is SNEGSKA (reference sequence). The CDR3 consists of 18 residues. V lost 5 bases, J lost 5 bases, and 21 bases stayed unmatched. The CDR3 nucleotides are TGCAGTGCTCCCGGGGGGCGGGGGGTACCCCGCCTGGGAGATACGCAGTATTTT. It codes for CSAPGGRGVPRLGDTQYF.

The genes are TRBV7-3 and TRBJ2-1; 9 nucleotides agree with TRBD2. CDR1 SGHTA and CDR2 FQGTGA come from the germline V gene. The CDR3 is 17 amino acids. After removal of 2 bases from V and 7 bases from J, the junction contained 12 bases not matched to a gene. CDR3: CASSLVGRRGGENEQFF. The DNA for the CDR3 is TGTGCCAGCAGCTTAGTGGGACGGCGGGGGGGCGAAAATGAGCAGTTCTTC.

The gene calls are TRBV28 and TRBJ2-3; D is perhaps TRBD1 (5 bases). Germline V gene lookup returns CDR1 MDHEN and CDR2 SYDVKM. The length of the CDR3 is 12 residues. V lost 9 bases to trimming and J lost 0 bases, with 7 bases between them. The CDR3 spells CASQGSTDTQYF. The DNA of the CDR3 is TGTGCCAGTCAGGGAAGCACAGATACGCAGTATTTT. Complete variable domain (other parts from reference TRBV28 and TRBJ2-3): DVKVTQSSRYLVKRTGEKVFLECVQDMDHENMFWYRQDPGLGLRLIYFSYDVKMKEKGDIPEGYSVSREKKERFSLILESASTNQTSMYLCASQGSTDTQYFGPGTRLTVL.

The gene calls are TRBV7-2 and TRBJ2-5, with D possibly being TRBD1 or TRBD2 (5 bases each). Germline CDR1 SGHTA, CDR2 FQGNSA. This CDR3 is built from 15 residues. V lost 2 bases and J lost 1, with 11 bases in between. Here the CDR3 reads CASSLQGTLQETQYF. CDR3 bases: TGTGCCAGCAGCTTACAAGGGACCCTCCAAGAGACCCAGTACTTC.

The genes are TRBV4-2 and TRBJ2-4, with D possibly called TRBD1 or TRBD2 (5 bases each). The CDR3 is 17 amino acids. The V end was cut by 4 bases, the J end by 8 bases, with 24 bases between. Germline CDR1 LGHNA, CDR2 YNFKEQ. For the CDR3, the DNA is TGTGCCAGCAGCCGAAGGGGACCCAGCGGAGGAGGAGACATTCAGTACTTC. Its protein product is CASSRRGPSGGGDIQYF.

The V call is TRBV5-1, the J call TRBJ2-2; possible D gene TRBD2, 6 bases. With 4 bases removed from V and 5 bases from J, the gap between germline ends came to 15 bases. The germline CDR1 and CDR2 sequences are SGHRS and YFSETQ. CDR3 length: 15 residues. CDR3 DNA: TGCGCCAGCAGCCGGGAGAGCGGAGGGACCGGGGAGCTGTTTTTT. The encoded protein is CASSRESGGTGELFF.

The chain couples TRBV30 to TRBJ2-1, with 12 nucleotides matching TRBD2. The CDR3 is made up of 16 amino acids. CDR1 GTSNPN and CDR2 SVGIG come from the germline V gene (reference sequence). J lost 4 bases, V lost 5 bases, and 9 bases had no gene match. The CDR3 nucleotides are TGTGCCTGGGGGCCCGGACTAGCGGGGAGATACAATGAGCAGTTCTTC. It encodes CAWGPGLAGRYNEQFF.

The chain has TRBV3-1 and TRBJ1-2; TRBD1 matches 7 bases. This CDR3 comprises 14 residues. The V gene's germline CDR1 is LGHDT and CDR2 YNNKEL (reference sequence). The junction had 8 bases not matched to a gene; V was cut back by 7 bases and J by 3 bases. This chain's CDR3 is CASTGQSTYYGYTF. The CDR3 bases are TGTGCCAGCACGGGACAGTCAACCTACTATGGCTACACCTTC.

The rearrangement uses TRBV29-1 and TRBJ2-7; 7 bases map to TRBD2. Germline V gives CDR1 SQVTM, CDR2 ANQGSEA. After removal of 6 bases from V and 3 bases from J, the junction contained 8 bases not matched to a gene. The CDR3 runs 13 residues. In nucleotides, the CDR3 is TGCAGCGTCGAATTCGGGAGGAACTACGAGCAGTACTTC. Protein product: CSVEFGRNYEQYF.

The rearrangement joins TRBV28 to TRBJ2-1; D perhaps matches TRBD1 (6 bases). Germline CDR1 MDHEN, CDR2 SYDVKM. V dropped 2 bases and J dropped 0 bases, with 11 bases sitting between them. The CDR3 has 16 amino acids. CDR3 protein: CASSLQGPNSYNEQFF. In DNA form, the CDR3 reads TGTGCCAGCAGTTTACAGGGGCCTAACTCCTACAATGAGCAGTTCTTC. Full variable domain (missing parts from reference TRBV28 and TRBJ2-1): DVKVTQSSRYLVKRTGEKVFLECVQDMDHENMFWYRQDPGLGLRLIYFSYDVKMKEKGDIPEGYSVSREKKERFSLILESASTNQTSMYLCASSLQGPNSYNEQFFGPGTRLTVL.

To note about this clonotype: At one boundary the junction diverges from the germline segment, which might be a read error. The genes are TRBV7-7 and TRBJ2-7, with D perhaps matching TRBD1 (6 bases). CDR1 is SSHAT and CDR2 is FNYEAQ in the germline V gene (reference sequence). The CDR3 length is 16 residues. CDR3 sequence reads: CASSRRPTGPQESQYF. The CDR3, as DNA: TGTGCTAGCAGCCGACGTCCGACAGGCCCTCAAGAGTCCCAGTACTTC.

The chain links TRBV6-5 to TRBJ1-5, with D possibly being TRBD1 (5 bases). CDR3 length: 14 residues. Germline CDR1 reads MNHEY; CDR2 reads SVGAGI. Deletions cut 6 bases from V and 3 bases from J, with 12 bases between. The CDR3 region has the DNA TGTGCCAGCAGCCTCAGGGTTAACAATCAGCCCCAGCATTTT. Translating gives CASSLRVNNQPQHF.

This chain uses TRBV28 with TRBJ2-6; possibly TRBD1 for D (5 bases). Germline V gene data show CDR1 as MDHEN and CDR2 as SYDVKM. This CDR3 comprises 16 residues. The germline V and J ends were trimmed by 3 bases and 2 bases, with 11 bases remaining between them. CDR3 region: CASSFSLGAGANVLTF. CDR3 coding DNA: TGTGCCAGCAGTTTTTCTCTAGGGGCTGGGGCCAACGTCCTGACTTTC.

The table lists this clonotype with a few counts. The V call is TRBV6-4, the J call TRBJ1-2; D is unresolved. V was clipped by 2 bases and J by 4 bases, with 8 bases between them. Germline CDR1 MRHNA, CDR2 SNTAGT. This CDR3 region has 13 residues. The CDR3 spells CASSDGLFYGYTF. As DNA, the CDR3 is TGTGCCAGCAGTGACGGATTGTTCTATGGCTACACCTTC.

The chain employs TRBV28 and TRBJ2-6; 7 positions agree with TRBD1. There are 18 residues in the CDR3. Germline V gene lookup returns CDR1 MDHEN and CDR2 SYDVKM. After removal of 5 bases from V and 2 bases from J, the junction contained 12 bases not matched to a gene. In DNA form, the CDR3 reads TGTGCCAGCAGTGGAGCCCCGACAGGGACAACTGGGGCCAACGTCCTGACTTTC. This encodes CASSGAPTGTTGANVLTF.